Each of the 22 T cell receptor beta chains below was sequenced from the same sample in a study of T-cell reconstitution after alpha-beta-depleted transplantation in children. The authors prepared the TCRbeta library with unique molecular identifiers. MiXCR was run by TCRdb on the PCR reads, yielding one entry per CDR3 protein. The sample has around 580,000 distinct CDR3 sequences; 23% are singletons. Sample: PBMCs, mostly from graft donor cells, taken 360 days after TCRalphabeta/CD19-depleted stem cell transplant. The receptors here all came from a boy under two years old who had a stem cell transplant for acute myeloid leukemia, so the T cells may come from the graft donor.

V gene TRBV28 combines with J gene TRBJ2-3; maybe TRBD2 (6 bases). Germline lookup yields CDR1 MDHEN and CDR2 SYDVKM. Between the trimmed V and J ends, which lost 3 bases and 6 bases, there was a span of 16 bases. The CDR3 runs 15 residues. CDR3 DNA: TGTGCCAGCAGTTTGTGGGACGGAGGGCGGGATACGCAGTATTTT. This gives the protein CASSLWDGGRDTQYF. Full variable domain (rest looked up from reference TRBV28 and TRBJ2-3): DVKVTQSSRYLVKRTGEKVFLECVQDMDHENMFWYRQDPGLGLRLIYFSYDVKMKEKGDIPEGYSVSREKKERFSLILESASTNQTSMYLCASSLWDGGRDTQYFGPGTRLTVL.

This clonotype showed up many times. The chain recombines TRBV12-3 or TRBV12-4 with TRBJ1-1; 9 bases match TRBD1. The V and J ends lost 6 bases and 1 base, in that order; junction bases with no gene match: 9. This CDR3 region has 16 residues. DNA for the CDR3: TGTGCCAGCAGCCCCGGGACAGGGATCGGGAACACTGAAGCTTTCTTT. Its protein product is CASSPGTGIGNTEAFF.

This clonotype has ten or more counts. The chain is built from TRBV6-5 and TRBJ2-5, with 8 positions matching TRBD2. Per germline, CDR1 MNHEY and CDR2 SVGAGI. After removal of 2 bases from V and 5 bases from J, the junction contained 16 bases not matched to a gene. The CDR3 runs to 18 residues. CDR3 residues: CASSYRPFGRGEAETQYF. The CDR3 nucleotides read TGTGCCAGCAGTTACCGACCTTTCGGGCGGGGGGAGGCGGAGACCCAGTACTTC.

The chain links TRBV7-2 to TRBJ2-3; unclear D gene. This CDR3 is built from 14 residues. Germline values: CDR1 SGHTA, CDR2 FQGNSA. The V end was cut by 7 bases, the J end by 0 bases, with 11 bases between. CDR3 sequence: CASIGLTSTDTQYF. The CDR3 DNA is TGTGCCAGCATCGGGTTGACTAGCACAGATACGCAGTATTTT.

The chain has TRBV20-1 and TRBJ2-5, with D maybe TRBD1 (6 bases). The germline CDR1 and CDR2 sequences are DFQATT and SNEGSKA (reference sequence). The CDR3 length is 13 residues. Trimming removed 2 bases from V and 5 bases from J, with 12 bases in between. The DNA for the CDR3 is TGCAGTGCTAGAAAACAGGGTGGGGAGACCCAGTACTTC. It translates to CSARKQGGETQYF.

This clonotype has a count of ten or more. This chain joins TRBV7-2 and TRBJ2-5, with TRBD2 matching 14 bases. This CDR3 is 16 amino acids long. The V gene end was trimmed by 4 bases and the J gene end by 2 bases; junction bases not matched to a gene: 3. Germline V gene sequence: CDR1 SGHTA, CDR2 FQGNSA. CDR3 in amino acids: CASSSRTSGGQETQYF. Here the CDR3 DNA reads TGTGCCAGCAGCTCAAGGACTAGCGGGGGGCAAGAGACCCAGTACTTC. Based on the CDR3 plus reference TRBV7-2 and TRBJ2-5, the full variable domain is GAGVSQSPSNKVTEKGKDVELRCDPISGHTALYWYRQSLGQGLEFLIYFQGNSAPDKSGLPSDRFSAERTGGSVSTLTIQRTQQEDSAVYLCASSSRTSGGQETQYFGPGTRLLVL.

This chain joins TRBV21-1 and TRBJ1-3. TRBV21-1 corresponds to a pseudogene. The CDR3 consists of 15 residues. CDR3 loop: CASSITRSSGNTIYF. CDR3 sequence (DNA): TGTGCCAGCAGCATTACCAGGAGCTCTGGAAACACCATATATTTT.

The chain employs TRBV27 and TRBJ1-1; the D gene is possibly TRBD1 (6 bases). Germline V gene sequence: CDR1 MNHEY, CDR2 SMNVEV (reference sequence). The CDR3 is 17 residues long. V was pared by 3 bases and J by 4 bases, with 21 bases between. The CDR3 DNA sequence: TGTGCCAGCAGTTTCCTCGCATTAGGGGGGGAAAGCACTGAAGCTTTCTTT. Translated, it gives CASSFLALGGESTEAFF.

There are many counts of this clonotype. The rearrangement joins TRBV12-3 or TRBV12-4 to TRBJ2-5; 7 positions agree with TRBD1. This CDR3 region has 15 residues. The trim removed 5 bases at V and 5 bases at J, leaving 11 bases unmatched. The CDR3 loop reads CASSKQGSTRETQYF. As DNA, the CDR3 is TGTGCCAGCAGTAAACAGGGGTCAACACGGGAGACCCAGTACTTC.

This chain joins TRBV7-9 and TRBJ2-5; maybe TRBD2 (6 bases). The CDR3 runs 14 residues. V lost 4 bases to trimming and J lost 2 bases, with 11 bases between them. CDR1 and CDR2 (germline): SEHNR, FQNEAQ (reference sequence). The CDR3 nucleotides are TGTGCCAGCAGCTACTTAAGCGGGCAAGAGACCCAGTACTTC. It encodes CASSYLSGQETQYF.

This clonotype was observed at least ten times. The V call is TRBV7-2, the J call TRBJ2-1, with 7 nucleotides matching TRBD2. The V and J ends lost 2 bases and 12 bases, in that order; junction bases with no gene match: 7. The CDR3 extends over 13 amino acids. The germline gives CDR1 SGHTA, CDR2 FQGNSA. CDR3 bases: TGTGCCAGCAGCTTATCAGCTTCGGGGGGGCAGTTCTTC. This sequence encodes CASSLSASGGQFF.

This clonotype was detected a few times. The chain has TRBV6-1 and TRBJ2-2, with a possible D match to TRBD1 (5 bases). The V end was cut by 6 bases, the J end by 6 bases, with 26 bases between. The CDR3 has 18 amino acids. In germline, CDR1 is MNHNS, CDR2 SASEGT. The CDR3 sequence is CASRGDRGRGVFAGELFF. CDR3 sequence (DNA): TGTGCCAGCAGAGGGGATAGGGGCCGCGGTGTTTTCGCCGGGGAGCTGTTTTTT.

This clonotype was counted ten times or more. The chain links TRBV7-2 to TRBJ2-1, with D perhaps assigned TRBD1 or TRBD2 (6 bases each). The CDR3 covers 15 residues. With 6 bases removed from V and 0 bases from J, the gap between germline ends came to 12 bases. The germline CDR1 and CDR2 sequences are SGHTA and FQGNSA. The CDR3 DNA reads as TGTGCCAGCAGTCGGGGGACACCCTCCTACAATGAGCAGTTCTTC. This codes for CASSRGTPSYNEQFF. The entire variable domain, with the rest obtained from reference TRBV7-2 and TRBJ2-1, is as follows: GAGVSQSPSNKVTEKGKDVELRCDPISGHTALYWYRQSLGQGLEFLIYFQGNSAPDKSGLPSDRFSAERTGGSVSTLTIQRTQQEDSAVYLCASSRGTPSYNEQFFGPGTRLTVL.

This chain uses TRBV27 with TRBJ2-2, with D perhaps TRBD1 or TRBD2 (5 bases each). Germline V gene lookup returns CDR1 MNHEY and CDR2 SMNVEV (reference sequence). V was pared by 7 bases and J by 7 bases, with 13 bases between. The CDR3 consists of 13 residues. The CDR3: CASKRGEIGELFF. The CDR3 nucleotides read TGTGCCAGCAAAAGAGGGGAAATCGGGGAGCTGTTTTTT.

Here the CDR3 reads CASNSQENSYNEQFF. The CDR3 DNA reads as TGTGCCAGCAATTCACAGGAGAATTCTTACAATGAGCAGTTCTTC. V usage is TRBV12-3 or TRBV12-4 and J usage is TRBJ2-1; TRBD1 is a possible D gene (5 bases). The length of the CDR3 is 15 residues. The ends were cut back, 7 bases at V and 4 bases at J, with 17 bases in the middle.

This clonotype has ten or more counts. The rearrangement uses TRBV15 and TRBJ2-7; TRBD2 is a possible D gene (6 bases). CDR1 is LNHNV, CDR2 YYDKDF, per germline (reference sequence). V lost 0 bases to trimming and J lost 7 bases, with 13 bases between them. The CDR3 spans 14 residues. CDR3 nucleotide sequence: TGTGCCACCAGCAGAGATCGAACAGGAGGGGAGCAGTACTTC. Amino acid sequence: CATSRDRTGGEQYF.

This clonotype was recorded at least ten times. This chain joins TRBV20-1 and TRBJ2-5; D is possibly TRBD1 (7 bases). V was shortened by 6 bases and J by 1 base, with 15 bases between the two germline ends. Germline CDR1 and CDR2: DFQATT and SNEGSKA (reference sequence). The CDR3 is 14 amino acids. CDR3 sequence: CSATRQGLQETQYF. Written as DNA, the CDR3 is TGCAGTGCGACCCGACAGGGACTCCAAGAGACCCAGTACTTC.

This clonotype was seen only a few times. The chain couples TRBV20-1 to TRBJ2-7, with 8 bases that match TRBD1. Germline CDR1 and CDR2: DFQATT and SNEGSKA (reference sequence). Germline trimming cut 2 bases from V and 6 bases from J; bases unmatched to any gene: 6. The CDR3 extends over 13 amino acids. The CDR3 DNA sequence: TGCAGTGCTAGACGCCAGGGGGCTGGCGAGCAGTACTTC. Translation gives CSARRQGAGEQYF.

V and J are TRBV20-1 and TRBJ1-2; the D is unclear. The CDR3 length is 11 residues. Germline-derived CDR1 and CDR2 are DFQATT and SNEGSKA (reference sequence). Trimming stripped 2 bases from V and 6 bases from J, with 7 bases between. The CDR3 DNA sequence: TGCAGTGCTAGAAGGGAACATGGCTACACCTTC. It encodes CSARREHGYTF.

This clonotype was observed many times. This rearrangement joins TRBV14 to TRBJ2-5; D is uncertain. From germline, CDR1 is SGHDN and CDR2 FVKESK. The V and J ends lost 4 bases and 7 bases respectively, with 10 bases between them. The CDR3 extends over 12 amino acids. The DNA of the CDR3 is TGTGCCAGCAGCCCCATTTCTGGGACCCAGTACTTC. As protein: CASSPISGTQYF.

This clonotype was seen only a few times. The rearrangement joins TRBV19 to TRBJ1-3; possibly TRBD1 for D (5 bases). The CDR3 has 14 residues. From germline, CDR1 is LNHDA and CDR2 SQIVND (reference sequence). Trimming took 6 bases from V and 1 from J, leaving 10 bases between them. The chain's CDR3 is CASRGHLSGNTIYF. DNA of the CDR3: TGTGCCAGTAGAGGACATCTTTCTGGAAACACCATATATTTT.

The table lists this clonotype with many counts. The chain couples TRBV4-2 to TRBJ2-2, with D maybe TRBD1 (7 bases). Germline V lookup: CDR1 LGHNA, CDR2 YNFKEQ. Trimming took 0 bases from V and 6 from J, leaving 11 bases between them. The CDR3 loop spans 15 amino acids. Here the CDR3 DNA reads TGTGCCAGCAGCCAAGATCAGGGGGGCCCCGGGGAGCTGTTTTTT. Its protein product is CASSQDQGGPGELFF.